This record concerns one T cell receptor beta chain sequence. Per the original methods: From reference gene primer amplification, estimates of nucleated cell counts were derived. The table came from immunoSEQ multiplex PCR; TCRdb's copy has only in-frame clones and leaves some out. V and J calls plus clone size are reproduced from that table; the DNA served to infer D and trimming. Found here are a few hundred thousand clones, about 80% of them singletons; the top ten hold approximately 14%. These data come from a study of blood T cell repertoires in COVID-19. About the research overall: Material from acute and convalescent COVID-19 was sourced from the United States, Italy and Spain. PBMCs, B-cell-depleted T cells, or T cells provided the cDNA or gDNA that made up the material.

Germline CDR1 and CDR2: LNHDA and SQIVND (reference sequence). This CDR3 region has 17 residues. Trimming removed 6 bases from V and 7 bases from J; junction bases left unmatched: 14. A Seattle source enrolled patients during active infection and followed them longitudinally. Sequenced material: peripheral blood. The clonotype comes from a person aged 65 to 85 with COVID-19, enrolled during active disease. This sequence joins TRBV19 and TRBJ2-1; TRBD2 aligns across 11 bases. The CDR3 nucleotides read TGTGCCAGTAGAAGGTTAGCGGGGGGGCTAGGACAAAATGAGCAGTTCTTC. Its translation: CASRRLAGGLGQNEQFF.